Listed below are T cell receptor beta chains from one sample, sequenced in a study of long-term antiretroviral therapy in people with HIV. Using immunoSEQ multiplex PCR, the repertoire was profiled, and TCRdb retains in-frame clones only, with some absent. The sample records about 36,000 clones, around 79% being singletons. The input for sequencing was unsorted PBMCs, taken 0.6 years after starting antiretroviral therapy. The origin of the receptors is a man between 18 and 35 years old with HIV. Both conserved end residues are part of each CDR3. Each record gives: CDR3 protein, CDR3 DNA, clone size, V gene, J gene, D gene. A D gene is named only where the DNA matches it firmly. Size tells how often a clone was seen (once, few, many) or the class of an expanded clone, and some rows leave it out.

cdr3_aa: CASSTQPGPTYEQYF; cdr3_nt: TGTGCCAGCAGTACACAACCGGGGCCAACTTACGAGCAGTACTTC; clone_size: once; v_call: TRBV27; j_call: TRBJ2-7; d_call: NA
cdr3_aa: CASSHTGELFF; cdr3_nt: TGTGCCAGCAGCCACACCGGGGAGCTGTTTTTT; clone_size: NA; v_call: TRBV7-2; j_call: TRBJ2-2; d_call: NA
cdr3_aa: CASSVNSGMYNEQFF; cdr3_nt: TGTGCCAGCAGCGTTAATAGCGGGATGTACAATGAGCAGTTCTTC; clone_size: NA; v_call: TRBV9; j_call: TRBJ2-1; d_call: TRBD2
cdr3_aa: CASSLPRATGEQYF; cdr3_nt: TGTGCCAGCAGCCTCCCCAGGGCAACGGGTGAGCAGTACTTC; clone_size: NA; v_call: TRBV7-6; j_call: TRBJ2-7; d_call: NA
cdr3_aa: CASSSYRSDNEKLFF; cdr3_nt: TGTGCCAGCAGCTCCTACAGGTCCGATAATGAAAAACTGTTTTTT; clone_size: NA; v_call: TRBV7-9; j_call: TRBJ1-4; d_call: NA
cdr3_aa: CASSIEGPRVSEAFF; cdr3_nt: TGTGCCAGTAGTATAGAGGGGCCCAGGGTCTCTGAAGCTTTCTTT; clone_size: NA; v_call: TRBV19; j_call: TRBJ1-1; d_call: NA
cdr3_aa: CASSVGRTGRETQYF; cdr3_nt: TGTGCCAGTAGTGTAGGGAGGACAGGGCGGGAGACCCAGTACTTC; clone_size: NA; v_call: TRBV19; j_call: TRBJ2-5; d_call: TRBD1
cdr3_aa: CASSLGGTGANVLTF; cdr3_nt: TGTGCCAGCAGTTTGGGGGGGACTGGGGCCAACGTCCTGACTTTC; clone_size: NA; v_call: TRBV28; j_call: TRBJ2-6; d_call: TRBD2
cdr3_aa: CASSAPREYGYTF; cdr3_nt: TGTGCCAGCAGCGCCCCGAGGGAGTATGGCTACACCTTC; clone_size: NA; v_call: TRBV9; j_call: TRBJ1-2; d_call: NA
cdr3_aa: CASSSGVEDTQYF; cdr3_nt: TGTGCCAGCAGTTCGGGGGTTGAAGATACGCAGTATTTT; clone_size: NA; v_call: TRBV6-6; j_call: TRBJ2-3; d_call: NA
cdr3_aa: CASSLGQAKNIQYF; cdr3_nt: TGTGCCAGCAGCTTGGGACAGGCAAAAAACATTCAGTACTTC; clone_size: NA; v_call: TRBV7-2; j_call: TRBJ2-4; d_call: TRBD1
cdr3_aa: CASSLMAERQETQYF; cdr3_nt: TGCGCCAGCAGCTTGATGGCAGAACGCCAAGAGACCCAGTACTTC; clone_size: NA; v_call: TRBV5-1; j_call: TRBJ2-5; d_call: NA
cdr3_aa: CASSPGVLAGSLPYNEQFF; cdr3_nt: TGTGCCAGCAGTCCCGGGGTACTAGCGGGAAGCCTCCCCTACAATGAGCAGTTCTTC; clone_size: NA; v_call: TRBV28; j_call: TRBJ2-1; d_call: TRBD2
cdr3_aa: CSAVGNEQFF; cdr3_nt: TGCAGTGCCGTAGGGAATGAGCAGTTCTTC; clone_size: NA; v_call: TRBV20-1; j_call: TRBJ2-1; d_call: NA